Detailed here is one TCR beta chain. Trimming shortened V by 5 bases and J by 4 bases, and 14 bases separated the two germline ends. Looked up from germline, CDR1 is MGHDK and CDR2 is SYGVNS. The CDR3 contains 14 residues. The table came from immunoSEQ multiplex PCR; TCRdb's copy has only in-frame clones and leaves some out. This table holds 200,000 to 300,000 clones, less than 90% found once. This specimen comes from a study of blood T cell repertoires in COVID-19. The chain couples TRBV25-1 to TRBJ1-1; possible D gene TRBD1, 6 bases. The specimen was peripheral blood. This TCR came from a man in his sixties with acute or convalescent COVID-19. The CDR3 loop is CASSWGGRFTEAFF. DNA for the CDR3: TGTGCCAGCAGTTGGGGGGGGCGATTCACTGAAGCTTTCTTT.